This paragraph covers one TCR beta chain sequence. Its antigen is not known. The sample belongs to a study of T cell responses to AZD1222 COVID-19 vaccine. The data were produced by immunoSEQ multiplex PCR, yet TCRdb's version contains in-frame clones alone and is incomplete. Of roughly 77,000 clones detected, roughly 90% appear once; the ten largest clones hold around 4.5%. Study-level findings and limits: Increases in Spike-specific TCR breadth and depth were seen after two AZD1222 doses. The sample set comprised mostly white British donors with more females, and clonal diversity was possibly underestimated. Repertoires were collected only later (after the peak T cell response had occurred).

V was trimmed by 4 bases and J by 8 bases, leaving 18 bases between them. The CDR3 is 15 residues long. Germline V gene data show CDR1 as SGDLS and CDR2 as YYNGEE. It was second doses at about 4 or about 12 weeks that were pooled. This chain connects TRBV9 to TRBJ1-4; D is unclear. This material consisted of peripheral blood, taken 28 days after the second AZD1222 dose. The TCR sequence derives from an adult who received the AZD1222 COVID-19 vaccine. CDR3 residues: CASSPSGVAREKLFF. The DNA of the CDR3 is TGTGCCAGCAGCCCTTCCGGGGTAGCCAGAGAAAAACTGTTTTTT.